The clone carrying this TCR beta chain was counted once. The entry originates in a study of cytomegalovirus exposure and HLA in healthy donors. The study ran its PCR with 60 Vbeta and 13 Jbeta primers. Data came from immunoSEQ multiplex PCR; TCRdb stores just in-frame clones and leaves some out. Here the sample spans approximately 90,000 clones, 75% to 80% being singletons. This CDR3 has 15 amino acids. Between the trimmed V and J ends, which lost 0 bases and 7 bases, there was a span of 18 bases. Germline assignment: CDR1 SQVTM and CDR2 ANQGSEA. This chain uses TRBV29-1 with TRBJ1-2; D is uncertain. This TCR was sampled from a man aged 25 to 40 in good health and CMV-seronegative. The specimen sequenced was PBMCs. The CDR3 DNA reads TGCAGCGTTGAAGATCGGCGGGTGGGTTGGTCTGGCTACACCTTC. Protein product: CSVEDRRVGWSGYTF.